This T cell receptor (beta chain) stems from a study of blood T cell repertoires in COVID-19. Overall study context: Samples taken during acute and convalescent COVID-19 were collected in the United States, Italy and Spain. In each case, the material was cDNA or gDNA derived from T cells, B-cell-depleted T cells, or PBMCs.

The germline V gene encodes CDR1 SGHRS and CDR2 YFSETQ. The V end was cut by 4 bases, the J end by 8 bases, with 10 bases between. This CDR3 contains 13 residues. Authors' processing steps: Estimation of nucleated cell counts was performed using reference gene primer amplification. The data were produced by immunoSEQ multiplex PCR, yet TCRdb's version contains in-frame clones alone and is incomplete. V, J and clone size were drawn from that table, and D and trimming were deduced from the DNA. The table lists over 55,000 clones, approximately 88% of them singletons, with 7.5% to 9.5% in the top ten. Sequencing was carried out using peripheral blood. The receptor was isolated from a man aged 45 to 65 with active COVID-19. The chain joins TRBV5-1 to TRBJ1-6, with D hard to call. CDR3 in DNA: TGCGCCAGCAGCAACCCCGGAGATTCACCCCTCCACTTT. Protein product: CASSNPGDSPLHF. The full variable domain, its missing parts supplied by reference TRBV5-1 and TRBJ1-6, is KAGVTQTPRYLIKTRGQQVTLSCSPISGHRSVSWYQQTPGQGLQFLFEYFSETQRNKGNFPGRFSGRQFSNSRSEMNVSTLELGDSALYLCASSNPGDSPLHFGNGTRLTVT.